A single sample is the source of the 18 T cell receptor beta chains below, sequenced in a study of blood T cell repertoires in COVID-19. Here immunoSEQ multiplex PCR was the method, and the copy in TCRdb shows in-frame clones only, minus some. This table has about 52,000 clones, 85% appearing once. The specimen was peripheral blood. These TCRs come from a human donor in a cohort sampled during active COVID-19.

DNA of the CDR3: TGTGCCAGTAGTATGGGGACTAGCGGCAGCACAGATACGCAGTATTTT. Translation: CASSMGTSGSTDTQYF. The chain uses TRBV19 and TRBJ2-3, with 11 nucleotides matching TRBD2. Looked up from germline, CDR1 is LNHDA and CDR2 is SQIVND (reference sequence). The CDR3 extends over 16 amino acids. J was trimmed by 0 bases and V by 3 bases; bases with no gene match: 2. The full variable domain, completed using reference TRBV19 and TRBJ2-3, is DGGITQSPKYLFRKEGQNVTLSCEQNLNHDAMYWYRQDPGQGLRLIYYSQIVNDFQKGDIAEGYSVSREKKESFPLTVTSAQKNPTAFYLCASSMGTSGSTDTQYFGPGTRLTVL.

The CDR3 sequence is CASSAVQETQYF. The CDR3 bases are TGTGCCAGCAGTGCGGTCCAAGAGACCCAGTACTTC. The chain is built from TRBV2 and TRBJ2-5, with D unresolved. Trimming cost V 4 bases and J 1 base, with 4 bases left between them. Germline V gives CDR1 SNHLY, CDR2 FYNNEI. The CDR3 is made up of 12 amino acids. The variable domain in full, with the rest retrieved from reference TRBV2 and TRBJ2-5, is EPEVTQTPSHQVTQMGQEVILRCVPISNHLYFYWYRQILGQKVEFLVSFYNNEISEKSEIFDDQFSVERPDGSNFTLKIRSTKLEDSAMYFCASSAVQETQYFGPGTRLLVL.

The chain carries TRBV6-2 or TRBV6-3 and TRBJ2-1, with TRBD2 matching over 7 bases. CDR3 size: 15 residues. Germline V gene sequence: CDR1 MNHEY, CDR2 SVGEGT. With 5 bases clipped from V and 3 bases from J, the junction kept 7 bases outside the gene matches. As DNA, the CDR3 is TGTGCCAGCAGTGTTAGCGGGCCGAACTACAATGAGCAGTTCTTC. This encodes CASSVSGPNYNEQFF.

The chain links TRBV18 to TRBJ2-5; TRBD2 is a possible D gene (5 bases). Germline CDR1 KGHSH, CDR2 LQKENI. The CDR3 totals 14 residues. V lost 0 bases to trimming and J lost 5 bases, with 10 bases between them. CDR3 in amino acids: CASSPPSTGETQYF. Written as DNA, the CDR3 is TGTGCCAGCTCACCACCTAGCACGGGGGAGACCCAGTACTTC.

CDR3 region: CSASVQATYEQYF. The CDR3 DNA reads TGCAGTGCTAGTGTACAGGCGACCTACGAGCAGTACTTC. The rearrangement uses TRBV20-1 and TRBJ2-7; a weak D match, TRBD1 (5 bases). Trimming removed 3 bases at V and 2 bases at J, with 11 bases between. CDR3 size: 13 residues. The germline V gene has CDR1 DFQATT and CDR2 SNEGSKA (reference sequence).

This rearrangement joins TRBV7-2 to TRBJ1-2, with D unresolved. V was trimmed by 4 bases and J by 4 bases, leaving 13 bases between them. The CDR3 extends over 14 amino acids. The germline gives CDR1 SGHTA, CDR2 FQGNSA. CDR3 residues: CASSYTPEGYGYTF. The DNA of the CDR3 is TGTGCCAGCAGCTATACGCCAGAGGGCTATGGCTACACCTTC.

The chain employs TRBV7-7 and TRBJ2-1; TRBD2 matches 12 bases. After removal of 4 bases from V and 5 bases from J, the junction contained 3 bases not matched to a gene. The germline V gene encodes CDR1 SSHAT and CDR2 FNYEAQ (reference sequence). The length of the CDR3 is 15 residues. CDR3 in amino acids: CASSSRLAGDNEQFF. The DNA for the CDR3 is TGTGCCAGCAGCTCACGACTAGCGGGAGACAATGAGCAGTTCTTC.

The chain uses TRBV2 and TRBJ1-4; D may be TRBD1 (5 bases). Between the trimmed V and J ends, which lost 8 bases and 7 bases, there was a span of 17 bases. This CDR3 is built from 14 residues. Germline-derived CDR1 and CDR2 are SNHLY and FYNNEI. The CDR3, as DNA: TGTGCCAGCGCGTCGGGCGGGGGGGGTGAAAAACTGTTTTTT. Protein: CASASGGGGEKLFF.

This chain links TRBV18 with TRBJ2-1; no definite D call. V lost 0 bases to trimming and J lost 9 bases, with 18 bases between them. Germline loops: CDR1 KGHSH, CDR2 LQKENI. The CDR3 totals 16 residues. CDR3 loop: CASSPPLAVGLGEQFF. CDR3 nucleotides: TGTGCCAGCTCACCACCGCTGGCCGTAGGTCTAGGTGAGCAGTTCTTC. Together with reference TRBV18 and TRBJ2-1, the CDR3 gives the full variable domain: NAGVMQNPRHLVRRRGQEARLRCSPMKGHSHVYWYRQLPEEGLKFMVYLQKENIIDESGMPKERFSAEFPKEGPSILRIQQVVRGDSAAYFCASSPPLAVGLGEQFFGPGTRLTVL.

This clone showed up many times. The rearrangement links TRBV19 to TRBJ1-1; TRBD1 might be the D (6 bases). The germline V and J ends were trimmed by 3 bases and 0 bases, with 11 bases remaining between them. Per the germline V gene, CDR1 is LNHDA and CDR2 is SQIVND (reference sequence). This CDR3 contains 15 residues. CDR3 sequence (DNA): TGTGCCAGTAGTATCCGGGACACGGTGAACACTGAAGCTTTCTTT. Translating it yields CASSIRDTVNTEAFF.

As regards this clone: The germline gene is not matched at one end of the junction; a read error may be the cause. This chain connects TRBV28 to TRBJ1-3; D is uncertain. Germline assignment: CDR1 MDHEN and CDR2 SYDVKM. This CDR3 spans 12 amino acids. This CDR3 reads CASSLDPENLAF. DNA of the CDR3: TGTGCCAGCAGCCTCGACCCAGAGAATCTAGCTTTT.

The rearrangement joins TRBV5-1 to TRBJ1-2; 8 nucleotides match TRBD1. After removal of 4 bases from V and 4 bases from J, the junction contained 6 bases not matched to a gene. Germline-derived CDR1 and CDR2 are SGHRS and YFSETQ. The CDR3 consists of 14 residues. The CDR3 sequence is CASSPDGQGYGYTF. CDR3 DNA: TGCGCCAGCAGCCCGGACGGACAGGGCTATGGCTACACCTTC.

This clone was detected only once. Written as DNA, the CDR3 is TGTGCCAGCAGCGTAGCTATTAGTTGGACAGGGGTAGAGACCCAGTACTTC. This gives the protein CASSVAISWTGVETQYF. V usage is TRBV9 and J usage is TRBJ2-5; 9 nucleotides line up with TRBD1. Germline V gives CDR1 SGDLS, CDR2 YYNGEE. This CDR3 contains 17 residues. Trimming cost V 0 bases and J 4 bases; bases outside gene matches: 10.

The chain has TRBV5-8 and TRBJ1-5, with 9 positions matching TRBD1. The CDR3 runs to 15 residues. Germline V gene sequence: CDR1 SGHTS, CDR2 YDEGEE. V was pared by 3 bases and J by 3 bases, with 4 bases of the junction left unmatched. DNA of the CDR3: TGTGCCAGCAGCTGGGGACAGGGTTCCAATCAGCCCCAGCATTTT. The encoded protein is CASSWGQGSNQPQHF.

V gene TRBV6-5 combines with J gene TRBJ1-4; D is possibly TRBD1 (6 bases). From germline, CDR1 is MNHEY and CDR2 SVGAGI. The V and J ends lost 8 bases and 8 bases respectively, with 21 bases between them. The CDR3 has 15 amino acids. CDR3 DNA sequence: TGTGCCAGCGTGAGGGGACACACCCAAGGAGAAAAACTGTTTTTT. Translated, it gives CASVRGHTQGEKLFF.

The chain employs TRBV28 and TRBJ1-5; no clear D. The germline gives CDR1 MDHEN, CDR2 SYDVKM. CDR3 length: 16 amino acids. The V and J ends lost 1 base and 2 bases respectively, with 12 bases between them. CDR3 in DNA: TGTGCCAGCAGTTTATCTGCATTCCAGGGCAATCAGCCCCAGCATTTT. Translated: CASSLSAFQGNQPQHF.

The rearrangement links TRBV11-2 to TRBJ2-7; 11 bases match TRBD2. Losses at the gene ends were 4 bases for V and 7 bases for J; bases not matched to a gene: 12. Germline V CDR1 and CDR2: SGHAT, FQNNGV. The CDR3 consists of 16 residues. CDR3 protein: CASSSLVAGGPREQYF. The CDR3 DNA is TGTGCCAGCAGCTCCCTGGTAGCGGGAGGGCCAAGGGAGCAGTACTTC.

V usage is TRBV20-1 and J usage is TRBJ2-7; D is uncertain. Germline CDR1 DFQATT, CDR2 SNEGSKA (reference sequence). The CDR3 consists of 11 residues. V was clipped by 3 bases and J by 5 bases, with 8 bases between them. The CDR3 spells CSASSGNEQYF. DNA for the CDR3: TGCAGTGCTAGTTCGGGTAACGAGCAGTACTTC.